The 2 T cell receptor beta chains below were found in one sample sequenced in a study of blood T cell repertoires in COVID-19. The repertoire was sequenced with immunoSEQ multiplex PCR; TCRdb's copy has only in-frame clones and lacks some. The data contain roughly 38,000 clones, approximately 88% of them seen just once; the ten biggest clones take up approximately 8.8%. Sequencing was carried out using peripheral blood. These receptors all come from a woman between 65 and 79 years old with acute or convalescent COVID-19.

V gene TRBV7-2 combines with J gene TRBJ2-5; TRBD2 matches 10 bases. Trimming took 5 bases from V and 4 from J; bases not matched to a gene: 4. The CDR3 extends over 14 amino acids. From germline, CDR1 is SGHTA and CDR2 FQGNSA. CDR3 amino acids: CASSQGLAVETQYF. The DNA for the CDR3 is TGTGCCAGCAGCCAAGGACTAGCGGTAGAGACCCAGTACTTC. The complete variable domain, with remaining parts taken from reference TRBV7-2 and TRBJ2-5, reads GAGVSQSPSNKVTEKGKDVELRCDPISGHTALYWYRQSLGQGLEFLIYFQGNSAPDKSGLPSDRFSAERTGGSVSTLTIQRTQQEDSAVYLCASSQGLAVETQYFGPGTRLLVL.

The CDR3 coding sequence is TGTGCCAGCTCACTAGGGATTTCGGGACTAGATTACAATGAGCAGTTCTTC. This translates into CASSLGISGLDYNEQFF. The chain combines TRBV18 with TRBJ2-1; TRBD2 agrees at 8 bases. The length of the CDR3 is 17 residues. Germline V gene sequence: CDR1 KGHSH, CDR2 LQKENI. Germline trimming cut 4 bases from V and 4 bases from J; bases unmatched to any gene: 12.